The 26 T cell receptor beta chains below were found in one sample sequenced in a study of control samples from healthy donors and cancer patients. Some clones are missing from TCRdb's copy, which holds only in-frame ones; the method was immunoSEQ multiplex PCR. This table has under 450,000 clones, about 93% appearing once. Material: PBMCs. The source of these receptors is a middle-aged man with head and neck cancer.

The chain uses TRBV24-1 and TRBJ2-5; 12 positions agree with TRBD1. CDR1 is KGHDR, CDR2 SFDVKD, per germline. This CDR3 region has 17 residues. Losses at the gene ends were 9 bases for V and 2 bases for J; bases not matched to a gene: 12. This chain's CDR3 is CATPGTGGMGGQETQYF. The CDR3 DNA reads TGTGCCACCCCCGGGACAGGGGGCATGGGGGGACAAGAGACCCAGTACTTC.

CDR3 loop: CASSLGGQYSNQPQHF. CDR3 nucleotides: TGTGCCAGCAGTTTAGGGGGGCAGTATAGCAATCAGCCCCAGCATTTT. This chain joins TRBV28 and TRBJ1-5, with TRBD1 as a possible D gene (6 bases). Trimming pared 2 bases from V and 0 bases from J, leaving 11 bases between. Germline V gene lookup returns CDR1 MDHEN and CDR2 SYDVKM. CDR3 length equals 16 residues.

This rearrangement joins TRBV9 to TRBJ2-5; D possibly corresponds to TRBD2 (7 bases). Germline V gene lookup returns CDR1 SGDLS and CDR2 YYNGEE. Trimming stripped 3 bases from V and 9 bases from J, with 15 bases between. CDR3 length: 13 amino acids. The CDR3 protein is CASSARGEGAQYF. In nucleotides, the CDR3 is TGTGCCAGCAGCGCCCGGGGGGAGGGGGCCCAGTACTTC.

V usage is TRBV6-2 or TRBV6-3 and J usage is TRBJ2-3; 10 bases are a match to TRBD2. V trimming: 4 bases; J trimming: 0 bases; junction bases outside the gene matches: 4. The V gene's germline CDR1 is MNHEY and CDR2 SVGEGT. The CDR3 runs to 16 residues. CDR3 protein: CASSFPSGGSTDTQYF. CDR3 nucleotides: TGTGCCAGCAGTTTCCCTAGCGGGGGTAGCACAGATACGCAGTATTTT.

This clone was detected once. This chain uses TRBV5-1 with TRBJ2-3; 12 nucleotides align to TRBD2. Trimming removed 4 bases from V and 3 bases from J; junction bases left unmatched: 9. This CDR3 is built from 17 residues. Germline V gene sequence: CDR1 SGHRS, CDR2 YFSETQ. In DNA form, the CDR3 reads TGCGCCAGCAGCCTCCCACCTAGCGGGGGGGCGACAGATACGCAGTATTTT. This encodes CASSLPPSGGATDTQYF.

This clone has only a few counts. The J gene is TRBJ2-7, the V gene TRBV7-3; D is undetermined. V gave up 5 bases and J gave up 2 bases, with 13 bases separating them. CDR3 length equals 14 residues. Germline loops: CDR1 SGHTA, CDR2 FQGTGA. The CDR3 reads CASSRLGSTYEQYF. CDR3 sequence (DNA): TGTGCCAGCAGCCGGCTGGGCTCAACCTACGAGCAGTACTTC.

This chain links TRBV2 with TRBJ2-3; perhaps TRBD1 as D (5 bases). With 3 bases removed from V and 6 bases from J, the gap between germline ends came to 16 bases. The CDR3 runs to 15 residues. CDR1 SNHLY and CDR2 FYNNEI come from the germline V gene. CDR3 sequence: CASSELLQGADTQYF. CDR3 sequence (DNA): TGTGCCAGCAGTGAGCTCTTGCAGGGCGCCGATACGCAGTATTTT.

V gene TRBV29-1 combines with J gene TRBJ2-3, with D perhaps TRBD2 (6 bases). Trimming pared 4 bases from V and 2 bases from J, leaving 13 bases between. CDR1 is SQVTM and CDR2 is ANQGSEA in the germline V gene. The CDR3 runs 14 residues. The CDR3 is CSVAGLGATDTQYF. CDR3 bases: TGCAGCGTTGCGGGACTCGGAGCCACAGATACGCAGTATTTT.

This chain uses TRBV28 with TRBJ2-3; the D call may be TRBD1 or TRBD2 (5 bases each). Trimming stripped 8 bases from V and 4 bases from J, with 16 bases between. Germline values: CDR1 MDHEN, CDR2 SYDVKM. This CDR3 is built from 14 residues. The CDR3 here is CASALPGRPDTQYF. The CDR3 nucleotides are TGTGCCAGCGCCCTTCCGGGGCGACCAGATACGCAGTATTTT.

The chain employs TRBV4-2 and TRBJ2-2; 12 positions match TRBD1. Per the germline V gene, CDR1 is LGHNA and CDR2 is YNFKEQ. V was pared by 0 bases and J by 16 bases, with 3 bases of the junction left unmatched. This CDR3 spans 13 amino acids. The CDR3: CASSQDRDRGPFF. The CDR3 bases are TGTGCCAGCAGCCAAGATCGGGACAGGGGGCCGTTTTTT.

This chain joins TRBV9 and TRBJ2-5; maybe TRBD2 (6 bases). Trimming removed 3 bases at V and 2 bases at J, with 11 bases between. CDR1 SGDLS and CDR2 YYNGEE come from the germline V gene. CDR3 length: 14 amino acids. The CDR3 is CASSGGVAQETQYF. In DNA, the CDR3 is TGTGCCAGCAGCGGGGGGGTGGCACAAGAGACCCAGTACTTC.

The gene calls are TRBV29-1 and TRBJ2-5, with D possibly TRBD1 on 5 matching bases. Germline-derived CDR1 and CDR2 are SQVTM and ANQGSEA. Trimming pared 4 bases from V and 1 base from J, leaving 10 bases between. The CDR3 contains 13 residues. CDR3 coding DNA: TGCAGCGTTGGAAGACAGCCCCAAGAGACCCAGTACTTC. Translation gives CSVGRQPQETQYF.

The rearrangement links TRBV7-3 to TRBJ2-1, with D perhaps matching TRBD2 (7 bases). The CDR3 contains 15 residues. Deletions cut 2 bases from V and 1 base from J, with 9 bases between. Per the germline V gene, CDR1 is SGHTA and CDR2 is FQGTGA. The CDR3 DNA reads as TGTGCCAGCAGCTTACGGGGGGCTTCCTACAATGAGCAGTTCTTC. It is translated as CASSLRGASYNEQFF.

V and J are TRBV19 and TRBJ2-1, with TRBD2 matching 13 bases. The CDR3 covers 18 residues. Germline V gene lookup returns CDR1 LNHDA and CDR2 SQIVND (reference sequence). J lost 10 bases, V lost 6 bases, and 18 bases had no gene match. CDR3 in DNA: TGTGCCAGTAGGGAATCGATGAGGGAACGGACTAGCGGGAGAGAGCAGTTCTTC. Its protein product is CASRESMRERTSGREQFF. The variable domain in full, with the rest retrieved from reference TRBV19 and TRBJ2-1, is DGGITQSPKYLFRKEGQNVTLSCEQNLNHDAMYWYRQDPGQGLRLIYYSQIVNDFQKGDIAEGYSVSREKKESFPLTVTSAQKNPTAFYLCASRESMRERTSGREQFFGPGTRLTVL.

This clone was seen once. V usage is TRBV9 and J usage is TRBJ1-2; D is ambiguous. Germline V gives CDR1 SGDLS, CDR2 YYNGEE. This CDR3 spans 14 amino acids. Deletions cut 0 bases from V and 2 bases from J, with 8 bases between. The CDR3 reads CASSVVEGNYGYTF. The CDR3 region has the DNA TGTGCCAGCAGCGTAGTTGAGGGAAACTATGGCTACACCTTC.

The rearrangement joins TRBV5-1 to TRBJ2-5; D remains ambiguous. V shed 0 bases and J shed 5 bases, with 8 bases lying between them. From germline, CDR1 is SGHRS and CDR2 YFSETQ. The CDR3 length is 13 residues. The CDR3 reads CASSLGRRETQYF. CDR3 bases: TGCGCCAGCAGCTTGGGCCGGCGGGAGACCCAGTACTTC.

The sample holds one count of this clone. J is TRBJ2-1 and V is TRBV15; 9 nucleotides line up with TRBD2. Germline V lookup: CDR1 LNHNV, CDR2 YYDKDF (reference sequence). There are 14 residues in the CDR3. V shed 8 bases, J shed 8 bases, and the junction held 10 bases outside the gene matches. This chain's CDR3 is CATPGTSSFDEQFF. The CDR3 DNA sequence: TGTGCCACCCCCGGGACTAGCAGTTTCGATGAGCAGTTCTTC.

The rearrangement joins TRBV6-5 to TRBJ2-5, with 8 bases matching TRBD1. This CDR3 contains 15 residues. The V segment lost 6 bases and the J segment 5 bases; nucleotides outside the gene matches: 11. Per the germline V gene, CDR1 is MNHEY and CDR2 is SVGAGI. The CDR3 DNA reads TGTGCCAGCAGAGTGGACAGGGACCCTTGGGAGACCCAGTACTTC. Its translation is CASRVDRDPWETQYF.

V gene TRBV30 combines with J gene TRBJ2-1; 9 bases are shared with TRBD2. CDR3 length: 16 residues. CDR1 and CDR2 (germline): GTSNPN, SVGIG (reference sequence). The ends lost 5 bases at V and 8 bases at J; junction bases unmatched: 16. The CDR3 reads CAWASAGLAEFDEQFF. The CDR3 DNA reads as TGTGCCTGGGCTAGCGCGGGACTAGCAGAGTTCGATGAGCAGTTCTTC.

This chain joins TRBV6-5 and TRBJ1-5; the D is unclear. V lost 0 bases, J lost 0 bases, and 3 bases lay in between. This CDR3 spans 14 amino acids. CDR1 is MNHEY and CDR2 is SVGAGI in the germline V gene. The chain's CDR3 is CASSYSHSNQPQHF. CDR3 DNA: TGTGCCAGCAGTTACTCCCATAGCAATCAGCCCCAGCATTTT.

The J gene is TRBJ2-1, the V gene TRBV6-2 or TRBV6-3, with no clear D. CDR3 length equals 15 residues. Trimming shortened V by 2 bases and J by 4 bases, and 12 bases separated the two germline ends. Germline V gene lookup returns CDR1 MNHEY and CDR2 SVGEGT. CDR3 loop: CASSYPQTEYNEQFF. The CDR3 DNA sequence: TGTGCCAGCAGTTACCCCCAAACCGAATACAATGAGCAGTTCTTC.

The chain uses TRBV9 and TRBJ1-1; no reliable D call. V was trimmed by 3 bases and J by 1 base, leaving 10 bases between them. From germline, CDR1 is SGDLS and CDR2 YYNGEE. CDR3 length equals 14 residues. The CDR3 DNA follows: TGTGCCAGCAGCGCTTCCTCGGGGAACACTGAAGCTTTCTTT. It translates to CASSASSGNTEAFF.

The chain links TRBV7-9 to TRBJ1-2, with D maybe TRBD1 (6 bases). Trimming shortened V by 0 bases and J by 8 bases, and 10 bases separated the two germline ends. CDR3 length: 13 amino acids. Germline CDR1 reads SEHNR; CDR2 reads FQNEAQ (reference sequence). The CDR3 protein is CASSLATGAGYTF. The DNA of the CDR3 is TGTGCCAGCAGCTTAGCGACGGGGGCAGGCTACACCTTC.

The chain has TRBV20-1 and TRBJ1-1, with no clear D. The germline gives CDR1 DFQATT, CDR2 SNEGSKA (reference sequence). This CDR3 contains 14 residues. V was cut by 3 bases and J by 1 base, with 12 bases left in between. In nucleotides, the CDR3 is TGCAGTGCTAGTGAGTCATGGACGAACACTGAAGCTTTCTTT. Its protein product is CSASESWTNTEAFF.

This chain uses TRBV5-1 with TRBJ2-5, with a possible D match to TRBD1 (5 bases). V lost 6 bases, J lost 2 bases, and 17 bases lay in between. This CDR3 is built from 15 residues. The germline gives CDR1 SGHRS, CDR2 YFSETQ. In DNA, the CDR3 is TGCGCCAGCACCCCCCGTCAGGGAAGGCAAGAGACCCAGTACTTC. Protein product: CASTPRQGRQETQYF.

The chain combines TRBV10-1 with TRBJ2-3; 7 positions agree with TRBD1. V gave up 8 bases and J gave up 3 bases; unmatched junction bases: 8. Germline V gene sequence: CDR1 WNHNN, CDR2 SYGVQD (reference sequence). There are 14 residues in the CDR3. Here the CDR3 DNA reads TGCGCCAGCGCCGCCGGGACAGCGACAGATACGCAGTATTTT. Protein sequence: CASAAGTATDTQYF.